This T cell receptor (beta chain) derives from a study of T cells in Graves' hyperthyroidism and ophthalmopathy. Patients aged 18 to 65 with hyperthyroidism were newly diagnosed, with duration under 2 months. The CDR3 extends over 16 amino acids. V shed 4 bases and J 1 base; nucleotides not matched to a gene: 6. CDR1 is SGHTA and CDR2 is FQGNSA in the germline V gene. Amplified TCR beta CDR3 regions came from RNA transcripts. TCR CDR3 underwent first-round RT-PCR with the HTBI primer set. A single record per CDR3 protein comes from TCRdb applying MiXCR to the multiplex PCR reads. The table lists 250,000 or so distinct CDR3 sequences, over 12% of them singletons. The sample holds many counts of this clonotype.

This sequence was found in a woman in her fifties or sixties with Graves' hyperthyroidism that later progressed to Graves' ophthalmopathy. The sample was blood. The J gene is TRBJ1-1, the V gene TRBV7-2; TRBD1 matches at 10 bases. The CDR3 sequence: CASSSGTGVGNTEAFF. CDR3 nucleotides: TGTGCCAGCAGCTCCGGGACAGGGGTTGGGAACACTGAAGCTTTCTTT.